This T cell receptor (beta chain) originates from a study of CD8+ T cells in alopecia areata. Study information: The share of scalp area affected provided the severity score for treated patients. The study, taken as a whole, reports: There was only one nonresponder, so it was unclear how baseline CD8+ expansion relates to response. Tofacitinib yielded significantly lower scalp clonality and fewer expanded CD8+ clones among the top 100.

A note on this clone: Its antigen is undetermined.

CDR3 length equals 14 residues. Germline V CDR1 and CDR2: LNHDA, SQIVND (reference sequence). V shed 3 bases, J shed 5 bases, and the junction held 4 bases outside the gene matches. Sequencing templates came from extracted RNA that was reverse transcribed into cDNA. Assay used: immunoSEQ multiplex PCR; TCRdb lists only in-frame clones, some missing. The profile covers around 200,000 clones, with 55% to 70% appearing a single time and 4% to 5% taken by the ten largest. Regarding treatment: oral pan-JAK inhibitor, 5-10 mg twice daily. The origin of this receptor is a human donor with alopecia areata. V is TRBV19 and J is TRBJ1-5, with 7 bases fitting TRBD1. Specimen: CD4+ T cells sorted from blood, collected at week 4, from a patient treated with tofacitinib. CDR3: CASSIRGRDQPQHF. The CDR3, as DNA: TGTGCCAGTAGTATTAGGGGGCGAGATCAGCCCCAGCATTTT.